The 3 T cell receptor beta chains below all came from one sample that was sequenced in a study of shared T cell receptors in the human thymus. Libraries were prepared by immunoSEQ multiplex PCR; TCRdb keeps only in-frame clonotypes and omits some of them. The repertoire includes roughly 500,000 clones, approximately 80% of them detected once, and roughly 0.013% sits in the top ten. These data are also associated with another study on human thymus T cells.

Sequenced sample: thymocytes. The receptors come from a boy under three years old with a congenital heart defect.

This clone appeared once. Other DNA sequences in the same sample also yield this CDR3. The chain uses TRBV30 and TRBJ1-1; tentatively, D is TRBD1 (5 bases). The CDR3 loop spans 11 amino acids. Trimming pared 5 bases from V and 5 bases from J, leaving 9 bases between. Germline V gives CDR1 GTSNPN, CDR2 SVGIG (reference sequence). CDR3 nucleotides: TGTGCCTGGGGGGAGGGGACTGAAGCTTTCTTT. This translates into CAWGEGTEAFF.

Here the CDR3 DNA reads TGTGCCAGCAGCCTGCAACAGAGGCAGGGGGCCAGGGAGCTGTTTTTT. Translating gives CASSLQQRQGARELFF. The chain recombines TRBV7-2 with TRBJ2-2; 8 nucleotides agree with TRBD1. In germline, CDR1 is SGHTA, CDR2 FQGNSA. The CDR3 contains 16 residues. After removal of 5 bases from V and 9 bases from J, the junction contained 14 bases not matched to a gene. Using reference TRBV7-2 and TRBJ2-2 for the parts outside the CDR3, the full variable domain is GAGVSQSPSNKVTEKGKDVELRCDPISGHTALYWYRQSLGQGLEFLIYFQGNSAPDKSGLPSDRFSAERTGGSVSTLTIQRTQQEDSAVYLCASSLQQRQGARELFFGEGSRLTVL.

The J gene is TRBJ1-1, the V gene TRBV28; D perhaps matches TRBD1 (6 bases). The CDR3 totals 13 residues. V gave up 8 bases and J gave up 7 bases, with 17 bases separating them. The germline V gene encodes CDR1 MDHEN and CDR2 SYDVKM. CDR3 sequence: CASGLRQALEAFF. DNA of the CDR3: TGTGCCAGCGGTCTTCGACAGGCCCTTGAAGCTTTCTTT.